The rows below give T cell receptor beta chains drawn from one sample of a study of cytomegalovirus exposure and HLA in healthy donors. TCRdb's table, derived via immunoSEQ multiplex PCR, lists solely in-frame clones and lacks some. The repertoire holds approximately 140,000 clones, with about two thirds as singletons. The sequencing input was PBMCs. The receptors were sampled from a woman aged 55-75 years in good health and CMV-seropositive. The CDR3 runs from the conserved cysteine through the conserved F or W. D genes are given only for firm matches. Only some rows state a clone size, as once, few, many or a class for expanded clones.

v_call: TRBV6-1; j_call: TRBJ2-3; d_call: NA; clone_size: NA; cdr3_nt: TGTGCCAGCAAGAGTAGCACAGATACGCAGTATTTT; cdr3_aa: CASKSSTDTQYF
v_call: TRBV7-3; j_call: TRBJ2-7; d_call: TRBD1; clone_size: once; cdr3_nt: TGTGCCAGCAGCTTAGACAGGGTGGGGAGTGAGCAGTACTTC; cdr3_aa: CASSLDRVGSEQYF
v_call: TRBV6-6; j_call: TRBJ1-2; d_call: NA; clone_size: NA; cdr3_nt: TGTGCCAGCAGTACCGACAGGTTATATGGCTACACCTTC; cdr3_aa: CASSTDRLYGYTF
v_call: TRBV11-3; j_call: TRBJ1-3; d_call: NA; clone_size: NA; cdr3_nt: TGTGCCAGCAGCTTCGGAGGGACCGGCTCTGGAAACACCATATATTTT; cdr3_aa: CASSFGGTGSGNTIYF
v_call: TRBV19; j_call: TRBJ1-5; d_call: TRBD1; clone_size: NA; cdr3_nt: TGTGCCAGTAGTATAGATTACGGGACAGTGGTACGACATTTT; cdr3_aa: CASSIDYGTVVRHF
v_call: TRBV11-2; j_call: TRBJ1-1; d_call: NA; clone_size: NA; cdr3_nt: TGTGCCAGCAGGATTAGAGGGGAGGGAACGAACACTGAAGCTTTCTTT; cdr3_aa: CASRIRGEGTNTEAFF
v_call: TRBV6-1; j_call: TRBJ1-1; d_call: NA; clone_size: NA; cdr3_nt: TGTGCCAGCAGTGAAGTAGATGGACAAGGAATATTCTTT; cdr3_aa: CASSEVDGQGIFF
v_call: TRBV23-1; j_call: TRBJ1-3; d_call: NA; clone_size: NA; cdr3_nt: TGCGCCAGCAGTCGAGGCCTCCCCTCTGGAAACACCATATATTTT; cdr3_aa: CASSRGLPSGNTIYF
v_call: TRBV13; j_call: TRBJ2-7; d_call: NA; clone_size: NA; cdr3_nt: TGTGCCAGCAGCCTAAACAGGGGGGGAAACGAGCAGTACTTC; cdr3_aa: CASSLNRGGNEQYF
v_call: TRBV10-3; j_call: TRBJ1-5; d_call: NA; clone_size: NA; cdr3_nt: TGTGCCATCACCGAGGGTATGTATCAGCCCCAGCATTTT; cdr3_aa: CAITEGMYQPQHF
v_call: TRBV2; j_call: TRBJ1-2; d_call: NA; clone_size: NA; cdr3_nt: TGTGCCAGCAACCCCAAGAGGGTTGATGGCTACACCTTC; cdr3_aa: CASNPKRVDGYTF
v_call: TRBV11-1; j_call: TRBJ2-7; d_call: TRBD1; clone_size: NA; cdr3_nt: TGTGCCAGCAGCTTAGTGGGCCTAGGGGGCGGATACGAGCAGTACTTC; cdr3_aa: CASSLVGLGGGYEQYF
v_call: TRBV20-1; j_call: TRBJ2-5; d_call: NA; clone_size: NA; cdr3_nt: TGCAGGGGGCGGTACCAAGAGACCCAGTACTTC; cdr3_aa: CRGRYQETQYF
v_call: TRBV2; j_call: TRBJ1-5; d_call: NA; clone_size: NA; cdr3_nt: TGTGCCAGCAGCCCAGGCCTAAATCAGCCCCAGCATTTT; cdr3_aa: CASSPGLNQPQHF
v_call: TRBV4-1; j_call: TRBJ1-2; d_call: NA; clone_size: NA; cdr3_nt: TGCGCCAGCAGCCCTGAATCGGTGTCCTACACCTTC; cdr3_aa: CASSPESVSYTF
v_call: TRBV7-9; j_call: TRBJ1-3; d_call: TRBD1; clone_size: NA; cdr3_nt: TGTGCCAGCAGCTTCTCGACAGGGACCGGAAACACCATATATTTT; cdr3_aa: CASSFSTGTGNTIYF
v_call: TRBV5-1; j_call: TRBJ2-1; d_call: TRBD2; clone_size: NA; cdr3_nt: TGCGCCAGCAGCTTGAGTGCTAGCGGGGGGCGGGAGCAGTTCTTC; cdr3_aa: CASSLSASGGREQFF
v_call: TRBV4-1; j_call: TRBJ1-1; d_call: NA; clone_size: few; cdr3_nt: TGCGCCAGCAGCCAAGCCTCTTTTGGACGGGGGAGCACTGAAGCTTTCTTT; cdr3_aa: CASSQASFGRGSTEAFF
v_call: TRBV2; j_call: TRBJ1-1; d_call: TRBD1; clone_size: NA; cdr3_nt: TGTGCCAGCAGTGCCATCCGGGACAGAGATGCTTTCTTT; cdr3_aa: CASSAIRDRDAFF
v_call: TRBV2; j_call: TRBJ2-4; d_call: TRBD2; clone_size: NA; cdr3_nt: TGTGCCATCTCGGGGGGGGAGGCCAAAAACATTCAGTACTTC; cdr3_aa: CAISGGEAKNIQYF
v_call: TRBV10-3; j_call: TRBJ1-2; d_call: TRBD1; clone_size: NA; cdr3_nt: TGTGCCATCAGTGAGTCCGCCGGGACAGGAAGCTATGGCTACACCTTC; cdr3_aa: CAISESAGTGSYGYTF
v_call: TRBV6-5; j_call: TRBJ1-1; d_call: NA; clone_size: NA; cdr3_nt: TGTGCCAGCAGTCTCTATAGTCGGGGATTCACTGAAGCTTTCTTT; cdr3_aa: CASSLYSRGFTEAFF
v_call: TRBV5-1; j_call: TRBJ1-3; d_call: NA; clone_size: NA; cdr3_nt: TGCGCCAGCAGCTTGGAGTCCGGCCTGCGGGAAAACACCATATATTTT; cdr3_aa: CASSLESGLRENTIYF
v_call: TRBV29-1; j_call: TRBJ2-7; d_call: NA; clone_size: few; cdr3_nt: TGCAGCGTGAGGGAAGGCGAGCAGTACTTC; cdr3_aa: CSVREGEQYF
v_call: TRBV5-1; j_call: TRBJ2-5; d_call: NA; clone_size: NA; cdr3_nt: TGCGCCAGCAGCTTGCAACAGTTACAAGAGACCCAGTACTTC; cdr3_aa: CASSLQQLQETQYF
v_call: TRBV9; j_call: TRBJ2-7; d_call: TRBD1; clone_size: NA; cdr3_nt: TGTGCCAGCAGCGCCGGACAGGGATCGGTCGAGCAGTACTTC; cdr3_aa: CASSAGQGSVEQYF
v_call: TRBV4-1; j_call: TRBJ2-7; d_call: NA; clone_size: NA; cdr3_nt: TGCGCCAGCAGCCCTAGGACAGCGCTGTCCTACGAGCAGTACTTC; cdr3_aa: CASSPRTALSYEQYF
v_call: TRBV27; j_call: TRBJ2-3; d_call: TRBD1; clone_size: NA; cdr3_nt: TGTGCCAGCAGTCTCCCGGCAGGGGGACCCACAGATACGCAGTATTTT; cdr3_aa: CASSLPAGGPTDTQYF
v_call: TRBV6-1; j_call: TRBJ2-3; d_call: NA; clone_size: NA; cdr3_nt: TGTGCCAGCATTATGCTAGCGTCTAGCACAGATACGCAGTATTTT; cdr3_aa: CASIMLASSTDTQYF
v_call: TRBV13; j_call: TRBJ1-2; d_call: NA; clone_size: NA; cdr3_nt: TGTGCCAGCAGCTCTCGGGACTCTGGCTACACCTTC; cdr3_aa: CASSSRDSGYTF
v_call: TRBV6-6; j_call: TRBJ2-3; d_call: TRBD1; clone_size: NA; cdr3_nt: TGTGCCAGCAGGCCACAGGGGGCAAAGGATACGCAGTATTTT; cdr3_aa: CASRPQGAKDTQYF
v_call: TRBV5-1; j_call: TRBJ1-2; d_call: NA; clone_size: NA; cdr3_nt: TGCGCCAACAGCTTGAGTGCAGGGGAGGGCTACACCTTC; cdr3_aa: CANSLSAGEGYTF
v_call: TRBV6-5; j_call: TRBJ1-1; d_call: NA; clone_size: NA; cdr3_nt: TGTGCCAGCAGTTTAGTATCGGTGAACACTGAAGCTTTCTTT; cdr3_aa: CASSLVSVNTEAFF
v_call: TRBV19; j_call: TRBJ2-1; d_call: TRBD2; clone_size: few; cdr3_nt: TGTGCCAGTAGCCTGAGCGGGGGGGAATACAATGAGCAGTTCTTC; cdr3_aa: CASSLSGGEYNEQFF
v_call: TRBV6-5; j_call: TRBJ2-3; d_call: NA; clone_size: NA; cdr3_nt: TGTGCCAGCAGTGACGGACTTCCCACAGATACGCAGTATTTT; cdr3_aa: CASSDGLPTDTQYF
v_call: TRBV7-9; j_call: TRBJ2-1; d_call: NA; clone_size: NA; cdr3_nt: TGTGCCAGCAGCTGGGACTTTAGCTCCTACAATGAGCAGTTCTTC; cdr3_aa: CASSWDFSSYNEQFF
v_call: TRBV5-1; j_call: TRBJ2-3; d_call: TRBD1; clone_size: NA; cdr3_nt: TGCGCCAGCAGCTTGGGCAGGGGGATGGCAGATACGCAGTATTTT; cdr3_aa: CASSLGRGMADTQYF
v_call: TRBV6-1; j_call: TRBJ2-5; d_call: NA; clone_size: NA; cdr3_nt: TGTGCCAGCAGTGAATTTGCCCACCGGGGGACCCAGTACTTC; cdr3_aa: CASSEFAHRGTQYF
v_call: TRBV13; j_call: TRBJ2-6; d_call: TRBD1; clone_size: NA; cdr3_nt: TGTGCCAGCAGCTTAGAGGGACAGGGGCTTCTCGGGGCCAACGTCCTGACTTTC; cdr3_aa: CASSLEGQGLLGANVLTF
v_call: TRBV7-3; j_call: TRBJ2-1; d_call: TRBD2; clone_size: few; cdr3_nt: TGTGCCAGCAGCCCACGACTAGCGGGGTCCTACAATGAGCAGTTCTTC; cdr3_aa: CASSPRLAGSYNEQFF
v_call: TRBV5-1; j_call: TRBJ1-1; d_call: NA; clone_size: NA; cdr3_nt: TGTGCCAGCAGCGTAACCGGGTCTGAGAACACTGAAGCTTTCTTT; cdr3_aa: CASSVTGSENTEAFF
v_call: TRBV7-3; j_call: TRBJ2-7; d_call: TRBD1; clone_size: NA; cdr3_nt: TGTGCCAGCAGCTTACGGCCGACTAATGAAGGCAGGGGGAATAATTCCTACGAGCAGTACTTC; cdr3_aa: CASSLRPTNEGRGNNSYEQYF
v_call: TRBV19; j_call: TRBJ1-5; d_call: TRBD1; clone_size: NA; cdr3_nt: TGTGCCAGTAGTATGGGACAGGCCCTCCCAAATCAGCCCCAGCATTTT; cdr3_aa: CASSMGQALPNQPQHF
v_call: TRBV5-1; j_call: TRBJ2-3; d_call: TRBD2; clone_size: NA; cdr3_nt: TGCGCCAGCAGCTCTACGACTAGCGGGGTGGATACGCAGTATTTT; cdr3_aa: CASSSTTSGVDTQYF
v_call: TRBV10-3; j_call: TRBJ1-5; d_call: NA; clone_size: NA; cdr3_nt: TGTGCCATCAGTGGGGGGGGGCAGGGTCAGCCCCAGCATTTT; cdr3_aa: CAISGGGQGQPQHF
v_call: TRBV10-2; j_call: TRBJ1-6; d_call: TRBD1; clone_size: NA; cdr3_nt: TGCGCCAGTCGGACAGGGCAGAATAATTCACCCCTCCACTTT; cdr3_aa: CASRTGQNNSPLHF
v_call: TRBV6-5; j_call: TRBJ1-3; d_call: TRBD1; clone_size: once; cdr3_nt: TGTGCCAGCAGTGTAACAGGGGTCTCTGGAAACACCATATATTTT; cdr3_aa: CASSVTGVSGNTIYF
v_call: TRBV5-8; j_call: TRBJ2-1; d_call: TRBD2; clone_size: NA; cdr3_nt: TGTGCCAGCAGCTGGGGACTAGCGGGGCCATACAATGAGCAGTTCTTC; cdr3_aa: CASSWGLAGPYNEQFF
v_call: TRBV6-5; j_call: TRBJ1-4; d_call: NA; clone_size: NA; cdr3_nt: TGTGCCAGCAGAGCCGTGCCCGAGGAAAAACTGTTTTTT; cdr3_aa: CASRAVPEEKLFF
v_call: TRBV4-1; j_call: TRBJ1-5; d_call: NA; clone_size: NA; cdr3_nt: TGCGCCAGCAGCGGTGGGGCGGATCAGCCCCAGCATTTT; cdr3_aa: CASSGGADQPQHF
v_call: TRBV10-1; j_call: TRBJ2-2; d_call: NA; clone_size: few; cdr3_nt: TGCGCCAGCAGTGAAAACTCAGGTCCGGGGGAGCTGTTTTTT; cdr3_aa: CASSENSGPGELFF
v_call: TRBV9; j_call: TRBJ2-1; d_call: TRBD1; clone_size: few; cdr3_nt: TGTGCCAGCAGCGTAGGAGGGACAGGGGGCTGGAATGAGCAGTTCTTC; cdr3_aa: CASSVGGTGGWNEQFF
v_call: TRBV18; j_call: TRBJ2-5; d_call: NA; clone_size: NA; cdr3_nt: TGTGCCAGCTCTCCCGAGCCGCCGGAGACCCAGTACTTC; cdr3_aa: CASSPEPPETQYF
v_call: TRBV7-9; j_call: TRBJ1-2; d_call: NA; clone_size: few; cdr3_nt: TGTGCCAGCAGCTTCGCCTCGGACTCCTCTGGCTACACCTTC; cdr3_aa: CASSFASDSSGYTF
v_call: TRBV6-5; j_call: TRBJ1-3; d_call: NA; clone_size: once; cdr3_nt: TGTGCCAGCATGTGGCATCGAGGCTATGGAAACACCATATATTTT; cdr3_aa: CASMWHRGYGNTIYF
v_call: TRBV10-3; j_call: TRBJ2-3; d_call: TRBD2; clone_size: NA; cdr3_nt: TGTGCCATCAGTGAGCCACTAGCGGGAGGGGTAGATACGCAGTATTTT; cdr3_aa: CAISEPLAGGVDTQYF
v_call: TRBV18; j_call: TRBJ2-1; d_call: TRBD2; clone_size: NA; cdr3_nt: TGTGCCAGCTCTCCACTTCGGGTAGCGGGGGCCAATGAGCAGTTCTTC; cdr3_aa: CASSPLRVAGANEQFF
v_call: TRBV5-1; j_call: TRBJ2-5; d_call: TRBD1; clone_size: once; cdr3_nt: TGCGCCAGCAGGGAAGACAGGGGCCAAGAGACCCAGTACTTC; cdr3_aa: CASREDRGQETQYF